This TCR beta chain was documented in a study of cytomegalovirus exposure and HLA in healthy donors. The PCR contained 60 Vbeta and 13 Jbeta primers. Libraries were prepared by immunoSEQ multiplex PCR; TCRdb keeps only in-frame clonotypes and omits some of them. The table shows about 140,000 clones, with roughly 80% occurring only once. This clone appeared a single time. Germline CDR1 and CDR2: ENHRY and SYGVKD. The CDR3 is 16 amino acids. V was trimmed by 8 bases and J by 1 base, leaving 20 bases between them. The rearrangement joins TRBV10-3 to TRBJ1-1; no reliable D call. This receptor was obtained from a female donor in good health and CMV-seronegative. Specimen: PBMCs. DNA of the CDR3: TGTGCCATCGAACCAGGAGGAGGACTACCGAACACTGAAGCTTTCTTT. Residues: CAIEPGGGLPNTEAFF.